The sequence of this T cell receptor (beta chain) was determined in a study of blood T cell repertoires in COVID-19 (dated by TCRdb to 2018 to 2021). For context, the study as a whole: The collaborator samples originated in the United States, Italy and Spain and spanned the acute and convalescent phases of COVID-19. The prospective study material was composed of cDNA or gDNA derived from T cells, B-cell-depleted T cells, or PBMCs. Deeply sampled blood TCRbeta repertoires from subjects exposed to, actively infected with, or recovered from COVID-19 were included in the dataset. The repertoires were released in a freely available public database intended as a resource for research on the immune response to SARS-CoV-2. Samples were obtained from the ongoing ImmuneRACE study (first 160 participants) and from about 1,300 subjects provided by 6 global collaborators. A de-identified subject ID, COVID-19 status, age in years and sex were almost always included in the sample metadata. Where HLA class I and class II types were available, the types were taken from metadata supplied by the sample provider, not from assay-based typing. Overall study results and their limits: The quantity of clinical and demographic metadata differed by source and by participant and was supplied without curation.

In regard to this clone: The specificity of this receptor is unknown. The sample holds no much larger clone one base away, and base qualities are not on file.

The immunoSEQ Assay, a bias-controlled multiplex PCR, was used to amplify TCRbeta CDR3 regions from genomic DNA. Per the authors' processing: Nucleated cell counts per sample were estimated from amplification of reference gene primers within the assay. Sequence reads were collapsed and filtered to measure the absolute abundance of every unique TCRbeta CDR3 rearrangement. Productive Simpson clonality was computed per sample as the square root of Simpson's diversity index over productive rearrangements. Held by TCRdb, this immuneACCESS table contains in-frame sequences only and omits some clones. Under half of the omission traces to an unresolved V gene where checked; the cause of the rest is unknown. The V and J calls and clone size were taken over from that table, and D and trimming were inferred from the DNA. Present in this sample are 75,000 to 100,000 clones, 70% to 90% of which were seen just once. Around 20% of the sample rests with the top ten.

The collaborating institutions used their own protocols to collect whole blood in K2EDTA tubes. Collaborator samples were shipped for TCRbeta analysis as frozen whole blood, isolated PBMCs, or DNA extracted from either sample type. V is trimmed back by 4 bases and J by 6 bases, and the junction contains 6 bases that no gene match accounts for. Via the germline V gene, CDR1 is MNHEY and CDR2 SVGAGI. The CDR3 goes from the cysteine to the phenylalanine over 13 residues. The read is trimmed to its CDR3 DNA, 39 bases read in frame from base 1. This sequence was found in a woman of 80 years or more with acute or convalescent COVID-19. What was sequenced was peripheral blood. Recombination connected TRBV6-5 to TRBJ2-7; 7 bases in the junction line up with TRBD1. CDR3 sequence: CASSFDRVREQYF. The DNA is as follows: TGTGCCAGCAGTTTTGACAGGGTCCGCGAGCAGTACTTC.